Reported below is one TCR beta chain. The antigen is undetermined. The protocol was immunoSEQ multiplex PCR, while the TCRdb copy is restricted to in-frame clones and leaves out a portion. The sample holds just over 60,000 clones, over 70% seen once. These data come from a study of T cell responses to AZD1222 COVID-19 vaccine. Study-wide results and caveats: Unmutated variant regions are reportedly the target of nearly half of TCRs that are spike-specific. Donor demographics were predominantly white British with a female majority; clonal diversity may be underestimated. Among vaccine-associated CD4 TCRs, coverage spanned spike, with dominance at 160-218 and 743-854.

The CDR3 spans 15 residues. Germline CDR1 LNHNV, CDR2 YYDKDF (reference sequence). V lost 6 bases to trimming and J lost 7 bases, with 18 bases between them. Sample: peripheral blood, taken on day 0 of AZD1222 vaccination. This sequence was found in an adult in good health. The chain has TRBV15 and TRBJ1-4; no definite D call. CDR3 bases: TGTGCCACCAGGGATGGCGAGGATCATTTTGAAAAACTGTTTTTT. Amino acid sequence: CATRDGEDHFEKLFF.